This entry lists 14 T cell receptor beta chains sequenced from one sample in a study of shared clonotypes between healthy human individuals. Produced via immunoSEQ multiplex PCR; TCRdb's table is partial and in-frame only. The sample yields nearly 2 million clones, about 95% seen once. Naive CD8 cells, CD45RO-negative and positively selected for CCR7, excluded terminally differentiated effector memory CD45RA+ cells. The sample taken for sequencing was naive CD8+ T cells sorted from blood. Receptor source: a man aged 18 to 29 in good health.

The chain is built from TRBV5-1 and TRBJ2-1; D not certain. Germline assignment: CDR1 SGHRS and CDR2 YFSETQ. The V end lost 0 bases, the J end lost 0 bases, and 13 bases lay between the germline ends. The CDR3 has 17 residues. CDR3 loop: CASSLADGLSSYNEQFF. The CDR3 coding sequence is TGCGCCAGCAGCTTGGCCGACGGCCTGAGCTCCTACAATGAGCAGTTCTTC. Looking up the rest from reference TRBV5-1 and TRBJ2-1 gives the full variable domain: KAGVTQTPRYLIKTRGQQVTLSCSPISGHRSVSWYQQTPGQGLQFLFEYFSETQRNKGNFPGRFSGRQFSNSRSEMNVSTLELGDSALYLCASSLADGLSSYNEQFFGPGTRLTVL.

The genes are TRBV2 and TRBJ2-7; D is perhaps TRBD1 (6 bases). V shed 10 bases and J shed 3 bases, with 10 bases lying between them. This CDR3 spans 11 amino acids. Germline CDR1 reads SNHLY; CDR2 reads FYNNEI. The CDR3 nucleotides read TGTGCCACCCTACAGGGCTACGAGCAGTACTTC. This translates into CATLQGYEQYF.

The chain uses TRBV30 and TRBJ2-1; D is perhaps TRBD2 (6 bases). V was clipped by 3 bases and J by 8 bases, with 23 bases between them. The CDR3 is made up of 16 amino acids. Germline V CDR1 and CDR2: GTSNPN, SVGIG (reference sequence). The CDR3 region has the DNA TGTGCCTGGAGCACTCTAAGAGTGCGGGATGAGGATGAGCAGTTCTTC. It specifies CAWSTLRVRDEDEQFF. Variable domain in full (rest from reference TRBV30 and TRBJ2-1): SQTIHQWPATLVQPVGSPLSLECTVEGTSNPNLYWYRQAAGRGLQLLFYSVGIGQISSEVPQNLSASRPQDRQFILSSKKLLLSDSGFYLCAWSTLRVRDEDEQFFGPGTRLTVL.

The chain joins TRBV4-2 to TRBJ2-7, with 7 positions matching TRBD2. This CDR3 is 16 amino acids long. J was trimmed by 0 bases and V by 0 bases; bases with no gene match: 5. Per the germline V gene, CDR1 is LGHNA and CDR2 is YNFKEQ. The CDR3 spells CASSQDAGESSYEQYF. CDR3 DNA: TGTGCCAGCAGCCAAGATGCGGGGGAGAGCTCCTACGAGCAGTACTTC.

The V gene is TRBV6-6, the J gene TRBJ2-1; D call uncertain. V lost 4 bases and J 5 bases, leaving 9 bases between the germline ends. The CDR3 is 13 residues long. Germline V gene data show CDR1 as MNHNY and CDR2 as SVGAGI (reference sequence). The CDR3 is CASSFAQNNEQFF. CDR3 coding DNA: TGTGCCAGCAGTTTTGCCCAGAACAATGAGCAGTTCTTC.

As DNA, the CDR3 is TGTGCCAGCAGCTTAGTCTCCAGCGGAGGGCCCTACGAGCAGTACTTC. Protein sequence: CASSLVSSGGPYEQYF. The chain employs TRBV11-2 and TRBJ2-7, with D perhaps matching TRBD2 (6 bases). Trimming removed 1 base from V and 2 bases from J, with 15 bases in between. This CDR3 is built from 16 residues. The germline V gene has CDR1 SGHAT and CDR2 FQNNGV.

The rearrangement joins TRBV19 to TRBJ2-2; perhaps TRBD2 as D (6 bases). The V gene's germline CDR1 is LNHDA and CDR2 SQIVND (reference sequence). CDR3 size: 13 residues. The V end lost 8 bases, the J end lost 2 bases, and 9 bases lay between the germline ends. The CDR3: CASAGTNTGELFF. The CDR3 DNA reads TGTGCCAGTGCCGGGACTAACACCGGGGAGCTGTTTTTT.

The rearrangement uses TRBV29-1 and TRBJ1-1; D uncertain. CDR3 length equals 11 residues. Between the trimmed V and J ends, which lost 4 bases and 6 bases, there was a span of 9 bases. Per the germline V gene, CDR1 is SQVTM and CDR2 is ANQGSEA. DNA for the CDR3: TGCAGCGTTGGGAGTCAGCCTGAAGCTTTCTTT. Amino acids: CSVGSQPEAFF.

The CDR3 bases are TGTGCCACACAACCAGAAGAGGGGGGGGCAGTTTATAATTCACCCCTCCACTTT. This translates into CATQPEEGGAVYNSPLHF. The chain employs TRBV25-1 and TRBJ1-6; a weak D match, TRBD1 (6 bases). The germline V gene encodes CDR1 MGHDK and CDR2 SYGVNS. The CDR3 spans 18 residues. Trimming took off 10 bases at V and 4 bases at J, with 26 bases between the two ends.

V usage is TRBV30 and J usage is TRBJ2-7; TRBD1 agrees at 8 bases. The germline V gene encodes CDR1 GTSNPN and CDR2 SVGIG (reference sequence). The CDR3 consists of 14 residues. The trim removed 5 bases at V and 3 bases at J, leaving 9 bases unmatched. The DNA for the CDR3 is TGTGCCTGGCACATCCCCGGGACAGGCTACGAGCAGTACTTC. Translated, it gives CAWHIPGTGYEQYF.

The CDR3 protein is CASSLPQGQETQYF. The CDR3 DNA is TGCGCCAGCAGCCTCCCCCAGGGGCAAGAGACCCAGTACTTC. This chain connects TRBV4-1 to TRBJ2-5, with D possibly matching TRBD1 (6 bases). The germline V gene encodes CDR1 MGHRA and CDR2 YSYEKL. This CDR3 spans 14 amino acids. V lost 4 bases and J 2 bases, leaving 11 bases between the germline ends.

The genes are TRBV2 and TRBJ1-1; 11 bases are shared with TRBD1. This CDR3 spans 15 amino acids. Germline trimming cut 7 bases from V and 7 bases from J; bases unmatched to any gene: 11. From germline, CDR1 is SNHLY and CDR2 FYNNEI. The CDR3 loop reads CASIGRSGQGGEAFF. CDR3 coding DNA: TGTGCCAGCATAGGGAGGTCGGGACAGGGGGGTGAAGCTTTCTTT. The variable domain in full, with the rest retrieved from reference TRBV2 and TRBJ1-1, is EPEVTQTPSHQVTQMGQEVILRCVPISNHLYFYWYRQILGQKVEFLVSFYNNEISEKSEIFDDQFSVERPDGSNFTLKIRSTKLEDSAMYFCASIGRSGQGGEAFFGQGTRLTVV.

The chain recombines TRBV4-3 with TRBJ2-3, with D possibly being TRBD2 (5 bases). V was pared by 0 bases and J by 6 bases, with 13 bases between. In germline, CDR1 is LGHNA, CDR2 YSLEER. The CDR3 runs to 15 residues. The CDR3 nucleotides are TGCGCCAGCAGCCAAGATGACGGACTCGAGGATACGCAGTATTTT. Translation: CASSQDDGLEDTQYF.

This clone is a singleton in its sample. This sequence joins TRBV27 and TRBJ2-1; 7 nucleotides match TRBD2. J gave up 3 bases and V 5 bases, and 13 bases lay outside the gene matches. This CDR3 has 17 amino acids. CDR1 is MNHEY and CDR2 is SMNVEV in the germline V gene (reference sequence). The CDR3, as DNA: TGTGCCAGCAGTACTCTCCCGTCAGCGGGATACTACAATGAGCAGTTCTTC. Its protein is CASSTLPSAGYYNEQFF.